The entry below gives a single T cell receptor (beta chain) sequence along with its context. Data came from immunoSEQ multiplex PCR; TCRdb stores just in-frame clones and leaves some out. The sample has 25,000 to 30,000 clones, 80% to 90% seen once. This entry belongs to a study of blood T cell repertoires in COVID-19. Study-level background: Some COVID-19 samples were acute and others convalescent; all came from the United States, Italy and Spain. T cells, B-cell-depleted T cells, or PBMCs supplied cDNA or gDNA.

Material: peripheral blood. This clonotype originated in a human donor in a cohort sampled during active COVID-19.

The CDR3 spells CASSGRDRESGPGNTIYF. In DNA form, the CDR3 reads TGTGCCAGCAGCGGCCGGGACAGGGAGTCTGGACCCGGAAACACCATATATTTT. V is TRBV9 and J is TRBJ1-3; 9 nucleotides match TRBD1. Germline values: CDR1 SGDLS, CDR2 YYNGEE. J was trimmed by 4 bases and V by 3 bases; bases with no gene match: 14. The CDR3 has 18 amino acids.